One sample yielded the 31 T cell receptor beta chains listed below, sequenced in a study of early T cells in non-severe SARS-CoV-2 infection. TCRdb processed the 5' RACE reads anew with MiXCR; each CDR3 protein has one entry. The sample contains tens of thousands of distinct CDR3 sequences, 9% to 15% of which appear only once. Sequencing input: whole blood. The origin of the receptors is an adult who was a healthcare worker with PCR-confirmed SARS-CoV-2 infection or an uninfected control (not recorded which).

The CDR3 spells CASSPQGFTDTQYF. The CDR3 DNA follows: TGTGCCAGCAGCCCTCAGGGATTCACAGATACGCAGTATTTT. The J gene is TRBJ2-3, the V gene TRBV16; TRBD1 is a possible D gene (5 bases). Between the trimmed V and J ends, which lost 4 bases and 2 bases, there was a span of 10 bases. Germline CDR1 and CDR2: KGHSY and FQNENV. This CDR3 is built from 14 residues.

This clonotype was found many times. The chain combines TRBV18 with TRBJ2-3; TRBD2 matches at 9 bases. Germline CDR1 KGHSH, CDR2 LQKENI. The CDR3 is 15 residues long. J gave up 4 bases and V 4 bases, and 6 bases lay outside the gene matches. The CDR3 DNA reads TGTGCCAGCTCACGGCGGGAGGGAGACTCAGATACGCAGTATTTT. This codes for CASSRREGDSDTQYF.

This chain uses TRBV14 with TRBJ2-3; 13 bases line up with TRBD2. CDR3 length equals 15 residues. J gave up 3 bases and V 6 bases, and 3 bases lay outside the gene matches. Germline V gene lookup returns CDR1 SGHDN and CDR2 FVKESK. Written as DNA, the CDR3 is TGTGCCAGCAGTTCGGGACTAGCGGGGACAGATACGCAGTATTTT. Amino acids: CASSSGLAGTDTQYF.

The chain employs TRBV4-1 and TRBJ2-3; D might be TRBD2 (6 bases). Germline loops: CDR1 MGHRA, CDR2 YSYEKL. The CDR3 loop spans 14 amino acids. Trimming left V 2 bases short and J 2 bases short, with 8 bases between. The CDR3, as DNA: TGCGCCAGCAGCCAACGGGAGAACACAGATACGCAGTATTTT. Amino acids: CASSQRENTDTQYF.

The chain recombines TRBV12-3 or TRBV12-4 with TRBJ2-7; D may be TRBD1 (5 bases). V lost 6 bases, J lost 3 bases, and 15 bases lay in between. The CDR3 has 14 residues. This chain's CDR3 is CASSPDSRIYEQYF. The CDR3 coding sequence is TGTGCCAGCAGCCCAGACAGTCGGATCTACGAGCAGTACTTC.

This clonotype was recorded a few times. V usage is TRBV19 and J usage is TRBJ1-5; TRBD1 agrees at 7 bases. Germline-derived CDR1 and CDR2 are LNHDA and SQIVND (reference sequence). This CDR3 contains 13 residues. The V and J ends lost 7 bases and 4 bases, in that order; junction bases with no gene match: 4. The CDR3 protein is CASNQDRNQPQHF. As DNA, the CDR3 is TGTGCCAGTAATCAGGACAGGAATCAGCCCCAGCATTTT.

This clonotype was found a few times. The chain combines TRBV4-3 with TRBJ2-5; D is possibly TRBD2 (6 bases). Trimming took 1 base from V and 5 from J, leaving 20 bases between them. Germline assignment: CDR1 LGHNA and CDR2 YSLEER. This CDR3 has 17 residues. This chain's CDR3 is CASSQAHGGRRMETQYF. As DNA, the CDR3 is TGCGCCAGCAGCCAAGCCCACGGAGGGAGACGAATGGAGACCCAGTACTTC.

This clonotype was counted many times. The chain links TRBV6-1 to TRBJ2-5; perhaps TRBD2 as D (6 bases). V shed 7 bases and J shed 1 base, with 16 bases lying between them. The germline gives CDR1 MNHNS, CDR2 SASEGT. The CDR3 runs to 15 residues. The CDR3 region has the DNA TGTGCCAGCACCTACATCCTAGCGTCCCAAGAGACCCAGTACTTC. Protein sequence: CASTYILASQETQYF.

The rearrangement joins TRBV5-4 to TRBJ2-3; D may be TRBD2 (6 bases). Germline-derived CDR1 and CDR2 are SGHNT and YYREEE (reference sequence). The CDR3 covers 14 residues. The germline V and J ends were trimmed by 4 bases and 2 bases, with 11 bases remaining between them. The CDR3 DNA follows: TGTGCCAGCAGCCGGGACTCCTACACAGATACGCAGTATTTT. This codes for CASSRDSYTDTQYF.

The chain couples TRBV2 to TRBJ2-5; no reliable D call. Germline CDR1 reads SNHLY; CDR2 reads FYNNEI. This CDR3 has 14 residues. Trimming removed 2 bases at V and 0 bases at J, with 7 bases between. Written as DNA, the CDR3 is TGTGCCAGCAGTGAATTGTCGGACCAAGAGACCCAGTACTTC. Its protein is CASSELSDQETQYF.

The chain joins TRBV6-5 to TRBJ2-7; 8 nucleotides agree with TRBD1. The germline gives CDR1 MNHEY, CDR2 SVGAGI. The CDR3 consists of 15 residues. Unmatched junction bases numbered 8, after V lost 0 bases and J lost 7 bases. CDR3 bases: TGTGCCAGCAGTTACTCAGGCAGGGGGCAAGAAGAGCAGTACTTC. The encoded protein is CASSYSGRGQEEQYF.

This clonotype appeared a few times. This sequence joins TRBV7-9 and TRBJ2-3; the D is unclear. V lost 2 bases and J 1 base, leaving 13 bases between the germline ends. Germline V gives CDR1 SEHNR, CDR2 FQNEAQ (reference sequence). CDR3 length: 16 amino acids. CDR3 region: CASSLRLIGGTDTQYF. The CDR3 DNA sequence: TGTGCCAGCAGCTTACGGCTGATTGGGGGCACAGATACGCAGTATTTT.

Only a few counts were recorded for this clonotype. The chain is built from TRBV12-3 or TRBV12-4 and TRBJ1-2; weak D call: TRBD1 (6 bases). This CDR3 spans 13 amino acids. V was shortened by 5 bases and J by 4 bases, with 11 bases between the two germline ends. Here the CDR3 DNA reads TGTGCCAGCAGTCCCACAGGGTCCTATGGCTACACCTTC. Amino acid sequence: CASSPTGSYGYTF.

This clonotype was picked up a small number of times. This rearrangement joins TRBV9 to TRBJ2-1; TRBD2 aligns across 9 bases. CDR1 is SGDLS, CDR2 YYNGEE, per germline. This CDR3 spans 15 amino acids. V was pared by 2 bases and J by 2 bases, with 2 bases of the junction left unmatched. This CDR3 reads CASSVSGRTYNEQFF. In DNA, the CDR3 is TGTGCCAGCAGCGTTAGCGGGAGAACCTACAATGAGCAGTTCTTC.

The chain couples TRBV13 to TRBJ2-7; 14 bases map to TRBD2. V trimming: 5 bases; J trimming: 5 bases; junction bases outside the gene matches: 5. This CDR3 comprises 15 residues. CDR1 PRHDT and CDR2 FYEKMQ come from the germline V gene (reference sequence). The CDR3: CASSNQGLAGDEQYF. CDR3 nucleotides: TGTGCCAGCAGCAACCAGGGACTAGCGGGAGACGAGCAGTACTTC. Filled out from reference TRBV13 and TRBJ2-7, the complete variable domain reads AAGVIQSPRHLIKEKRETATLKCYPIPRHDTVYWYQQGPGQDPQFLISFYEKMQSDKGSIPDRFSAQQFSDYHSELNMSSLELGDSALYFCASSNQGLAGDEQYFGPGTRLTVT.

The chain joins TRBV7-2 to TRBJ2-5; tentatively, D is TRBD1 or TRBD2 (5 bases each). CDR1 is SGHTA, CDR2 FQGNSA, per germline. With 2 bases removed from V and 4 bases from J, the gap between germline ends came to 17 bases. This CDR3 comprises 16 residues. The CDR3 reads CASSLRGAQRIETQYF. The DNA for the CDR3 is TGTGCCAGCAGCTTAAGAGGGGCCCAGCGCATAGAGACCCAGTACTTC.

This sequence joins TRBV12-3 or TRBV12-4 and TRBJ2-3; D not resolved. The CDR3 runs to 12 residues. V lost 6 bases to trimming and J lost 4 bases, with 8 bases between them. CDR3 nucleotide sequence: TGTGCCAGCAGGGAAGCTGCAGATACGCAGTATTTT. This codes for CASREAADTQYF.

CDR3 sequence: CASRFTSGNTIYF. The CDR3 DNA follows: TGTGCCAGCAGATTTACCTCTGGAAACACCATATATTTT. The chain joins TRBV6-5 to TRBJ1-3; no definite D call. Trimming pared 6 bases from V and 0 bases from J, leaving 6 bases between. The CDR3 is 13 residues long. Germline V gene lookup returns CDR1 MNHEY and CDR2 SVGAGI.

This clonotype has just a few counts. The V gene is TRBV20-1, the J gene TRBJ2-2; 9 nucleotides align to TRBD2. CDR1 is DFQATT and CDR2 is SNEGSKA in the germline V gene (reference sequence). V lost 5 bases and J lost 2; bases outside the gene matches: 9. This CDR3 comprises 16 residues. The CDR3 DNA reads as TGCAGTGCTCCCGACGCGCTAGCGGGAAACACCGGGGAGCTGTTTTTT. It yields the protein CSAPDALAGNTGELFF.

The chain uses TRBV11-2 and TRBJ2-1; the match to TRBD2 covers 14 bases. Losses at the gene ends were 5 bases for V and 5 bases for J; bases not matched to a gene: 8. Looked up from germline, CDR1 is SGHAT and CDR2 is FQNNGV. The CDR3 runs 17 residues. The CDR3 region is CASSPTRTSGGHNEQFF. DNA of the CDR3: TGTGCCAGCAGCCCCACCCGGACTAGCGGGGGGCACAATGAGCAGTTCTTC.

This clonotype was seen repeatedly, ten times or more. The CDR3 DNA sequence: TGTGCCAGCAGCAAACCAATTCGGGACGAAGAGACCCAGTACTTC. Translating gives CASSKPIRDEETQYF. The chain is built from TRBV7-2 and TRBJ2-5, with D perhaps assigned TRBD1 or TRBD2 (5 bases each). The V and J ends lost 5 bases and 3 bases respectively, with 16 bases between them. From germline, CDR1 is SGHTA and CDR2 FQGNSA. The CDR3 spans 15 residues.

This clonotype was observed a few times. The chain is built from TRBV6-1 and TRBJ1-2; D is uncertain. V was shortened by 8 bases and J by 1 base, with 5 bases between the two germline ends. The germline CDR1 and CDR2 sequences are MNHNS and SASEGT. CDR3 size: 11 residues. CDR3 residues: CASQINYGYTF. CDR3 coding DNA: TGTGCCAGCCAGATTAACTATGGCTACACCTTC.

The chain uses TRBV7-9 and TRBJ1-4; TRBD1 matches at 8 bases. CDR1 and CDR2 from the germline V gene are SEHNR and FQNEAQ (reference sequence). J was trimmed by 0 bases and V by 1 base; bases with no gene match: 7. The CDR3 has 18 residues. For the CDR3, the DNA is TGTGCCAGCAGCTTAGGACAGGGGAGGGGTGCAACTAATGAAAAACTGTTTTTT. This sequence encodes CASSLGQGRGATNEKLFF.

Concerning this clonotype: This may arise from a read error, as a much more abundant clone is one base away. This rearrangement joins TRBV6-6 to TRBJ2-7; D gene uncertain. V gave up 0 bases and J gave up 3 bases, with 3 bases separating them. CDR3 length equals 12 residues. Germline loops: CDR1 MNHNY, CDR2 SVGAGI (reference sequence). CDR3 loop: CASSYSIYEQYF. The CDR3, as DNA: TGTGCCAGCAGTTACTCGATCTACGAGCAGTACTTC.

There are a few counts of this clonotype. The chain joins TRBV27 to TRBJ2-1; TRBD2 agrees at 8 bases. With 5 bases clipped from V and 10 bases from J, the junction kept 7 bases outside the gene matches. The germline V gene encodes CDR1 MNHEY and CDR2 SMNVEV (reference sequence). The CDR3 extends over 13 amino acids. CDR3 coding DNA: TGTGCCAGCAGTCCCGCCCAGCGGGAGGAGCAGTTCTTC. Amino acid sequence: CASSPAQREEQFF.

J is TRBJ2-1 and V is TRBV7-3; the match to TRBD2 covers 12 bases. The V gene's germline CDR1 is SGHTA and CDR2 FQGTGA. This CDR3 has 15 residues. V was clipped by 5 bases and J by 8 bases; unmatched bases: 7. CDR3 amino acids: CASSQRLAGADEQFF. The CDR3 nucleotides are TGTGCCAGCAGCCAGAGACTAGCGGGAGCTGATGAGCAGTTCTTC.

This clonotype was counted at least ten times. The CDR3 sequence: CASSFRQPNEKLFF. The CDR3 coding sequence is TGTGCCAGCAGTTTCAGGCAGCCTAATGAAAAACTGTTTTTT. J is TRBJ1-4 and V is TRBV12-3 or TRBV12-4; D is ambiguous. This CDR3 spans 14 amino acids. V was clipped by 3 bases and J by 3 bases, with 8 bases between them.

At least ten counts were recorded for this clonotype. This chain connects TRBV6-1 to TRBJ2-5; no firm D call. Germline V gene lookup returns CDR1 MNHNS and CDR2 SASEGT. Trimming took 3 bases from V and 6 from J, leaving 11 bases between them. The CDR3 length is 13 residues. CDR3 in amino acids: CASSDTPSQTQYF. The CDR3 DNA sequence: TGTGCCAGCAGTGATACCCCATCCCAGACCCAGTACTTC.

The table lists this clonotype with many counts. This chain joins TRBV20-1 and TRBJ2-7, with unresolved D. V was cut by 5 bases and J by 6 bases, with 20 bases left in between. The CDR3 loop spans 14 amino acids. Germline-derived CDR1 and CDR2 are DFQATT and SNEGSKA (reference sequence). Here the CDR3 reads CSALLWGNQREQYF. CDR3 coding DNA: TGCAGTGCTTTGTTATGGGGAAATCAACGCGAGCAGTACTTC.

This clonotype turned up a few times. This CDR3 is CASSPWRTGTREQYF. CDR3 coding DNA: TGTGCCAGCTCACCATGGCGGACAGGGACTCGGGAGCAGTACTTC. The V call is TRBV18, the J call TRBJ2-7; 8 bases line up with TRBD1. V lost 2 bases to trimming and J lost 7 bases; unmatched junction nucleotides: 10. The CDR3 sequence is 15 residues long. Germline CDR1 KGHSH, CDR2 LQKENI. The full variable domain, in which reference TRBV18 and TRBJ2-7 provide the parts outside the CDR3, is NAGVMQNPRHLVRRRGQEARLRCSPMKGHSHVYWYRQLPEEGLKFMVYLQKENIIDESGMPKERFSAEFPKEGPSILRIQQVVRGDSAAYFCASSPWRTGTREQYFGPGTRLTVT.

This clonotype was counted between two and nine times. This chain joins TRBV12-3 or TRBV12-4 and TRBJ1-3; D is unresolved. The CDR3 covers 16 residues. V gave up 6 bases and J gave up 0 bases, with 15 bases separating them. CDR3 coding DNA: TGTGCCAGCAGCCCAGTGGGGTCCTACTCTGGAAACACCATATATTTT. Residues: CASSPVGSYSGNTIYF.